Listed here are 6 T cell receptor beta chains from one sample, sequenced in a study of CXCR3-negative and CXCR3-positive naive CD8 T cells. The study made its TRB cDNA libraries by 5' RACE, adding UMI labels. TCRdb reprocessed the 5' RACE reads and keeps a single row for each CDR3 protein, giving no DNA. The listing records 100,000 to 150,000 distinct CDR3 sequences. The sequenced sample was naive CXCR3- CD8+ T cells from blood. Subset: CD45RO-CCR7+CD27+CD95- naive CD8+ T cells lacking CXCR3 (TNR3-). The receptors come from a human donor in good health. Some clones in this sample may be carry-over from other donors' samples.

The chain has TRBV6-5 and TRBJ2-1. Germline CDR1 is MNHEY and CDR2 is SVGAGI. The CDR3 is 15 amino acids. CDR3 sequence: CASSYISASYNEQFF.

V and J are TRBV28 and TRBJ2-2; TCRdb's assignment of TRBD1 cannot be checked, as there is no DNA. Germline loops: CDR1 MDHEN, CDR2 SYDVKM. This CDR3 contains 14 residues. The CDR3 is CASSPGTVTGELFF.

This chain links TRBV5-6 with TRBJ2-7; TCRdb selects TRBD1, and the lack of DNA leaves this call unchecked. The CDR3 sequence is 13 residues long. Germline assignment: CDR1 SGHDT and CDR2 YYEEEE. The CDR3 reads CASRGEKGYEQYF.

The chain links TRBV15 to TRBJ2-4; TCRdb outputs TRBD2, but without DNA this stays unchecked. CDR3 length: 17 residues. Per the germline V gene, CDR1 is LNHNV and CDR2 is YYDKDF (reference sequence). The CDR3 here is CATSRDLSGSLENIQYF.

Considering frequency, this clonotype is medium-sized. J is TRBJ1-1 and V is TRBV7-6. Germline V gives CDR1 SGHVS, CDR2 FNYEAQ. This CDR3 has 14 residues. This CDR3 reads CASSLELQNTEAFF.

The chain links TRBV12-3 or TRBV12-4 to TRBJ1-4; the TCRdb call, TRBD1, lacks DNA for checking. This CDR3 is built from 15 residues. The chain's CDR3 is CASSFDRGRGEKLFF.